This T cell receptor (beta chain) was sequenced during a study of blood T cell repertoires in COVID-19. Across the study: The analysed material was cDNA or gDNA that came from T cells, B-cell-depleted T cells, or PBMCs.

Original processing notes: Researchers report that nucleated cell counts were estimated from reference gene primer amplification. Assay used: immunoSEQ multiplex PCR; TCRdb lists only in-frame clones, some missing. V and J calls and clone size follow that table, whereas D and trimming were derived from the DNA. The data hold some 90,000 clones, with 70% to 90% observed a single time. Seattle enrolled patients during active infection and tracked them longitudinally. V was pared by 5 bases and J by 3 bases, with 3 bases of the junction left unmatched. Per the germline V gene, CDR1 is MDHEN and CDR2 is SYDVKM. This CDR3 contains 13 residues.

Input material: peripheral blood. The chain has TRBV28 and TRBJ2-5, with 7 bases that match TRBD1. The TCR comes from a woman in her fifties or sixties with COVID-19, enrolled during active disease. The CDR3 DNA reads as TGTGCCAGCAGTCCTACAGGGGAAGAGACCCAGTACTTC. Its protein product is CASSPTGEETQYF.